Sequencing of this TCR beta chain was carried out in a study of blood T cell repertoires in COVID-19. The assay was immunoSEQ multiplex PCR, and TCRdb's table has in-frame clones only and misses some. The data show 150,000 to 200,000 clones, more than 75% seen once. The CDR3 consists of 13 residues. V was trimmed by 7 bases and J by 5 bases, leaving 14 bases between them. Per germline, CDR1 SEHNR and CDR2 FQNEAQ (reference sequence). This chain uses TRBV7-9 with TRBJ2-5; D is unresolved. This sequence originates from a man in his forties who had recovered from COVID-19. The sequenced sample consisted of PBMCs or T cells enriched from blood (not recorded which). This CDR3 is CASTLTGAETQYF. CDR3 bases: TGTGCCAGCACCCTCACTGGAGCGGAGACCCAGTACTTC.